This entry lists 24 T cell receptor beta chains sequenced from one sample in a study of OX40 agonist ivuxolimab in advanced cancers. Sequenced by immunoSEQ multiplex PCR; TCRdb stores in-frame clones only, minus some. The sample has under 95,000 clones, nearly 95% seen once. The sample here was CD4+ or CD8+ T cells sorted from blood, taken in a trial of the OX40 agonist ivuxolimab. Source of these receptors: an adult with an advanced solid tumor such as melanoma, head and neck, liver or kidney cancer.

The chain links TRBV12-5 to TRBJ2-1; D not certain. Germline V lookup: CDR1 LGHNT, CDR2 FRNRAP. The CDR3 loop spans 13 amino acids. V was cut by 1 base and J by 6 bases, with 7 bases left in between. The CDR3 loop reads CASGLDLLNEQFF. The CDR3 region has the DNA TGTGCTAGTGGTTTGGATTTGCTCAATGAGCAGTTCTTC. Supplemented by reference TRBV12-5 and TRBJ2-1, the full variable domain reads DARVTQTPRHKVTEMGQEVTMRCQPILGHNTVFWYRQTMMQGLELLAYFRNRAPLDDSGMPKDRFSAEMPDATLATLKIQPSEPRDSAVYFCASGLDLLNEQFFGPGTRLTVL.

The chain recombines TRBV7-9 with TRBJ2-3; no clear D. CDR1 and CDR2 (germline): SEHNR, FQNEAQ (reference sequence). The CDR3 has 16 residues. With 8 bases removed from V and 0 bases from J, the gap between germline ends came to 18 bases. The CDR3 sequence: CASPAAAGPSTDTQYF. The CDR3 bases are TGTGCCAGCCCCGCGGCGGCCGGGCCTAGCACAGATACGCAGTATTTT.

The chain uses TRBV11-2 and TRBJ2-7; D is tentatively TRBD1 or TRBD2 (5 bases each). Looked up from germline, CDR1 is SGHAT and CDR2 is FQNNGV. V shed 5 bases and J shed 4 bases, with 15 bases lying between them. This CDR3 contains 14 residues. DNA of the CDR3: TGTGCCAGCAGCGTTTCCGGGACGTATTACGAGCAGTACTTC. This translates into CASSVSGTYYEQYF.

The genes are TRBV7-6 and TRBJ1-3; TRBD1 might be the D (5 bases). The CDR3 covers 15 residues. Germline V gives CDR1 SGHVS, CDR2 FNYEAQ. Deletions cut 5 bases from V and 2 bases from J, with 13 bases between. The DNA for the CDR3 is TGTGCCAGCAGCCAGGGTTCGGGGCCTGGAAACACCATATATTTT. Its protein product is CASSQGSGPGNTIYF. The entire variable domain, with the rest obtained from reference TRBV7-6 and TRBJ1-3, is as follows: GAGVSQSPRYKVTKRGQDVALRCDPISGHVSLYWYRQALGQGPEFLTYFNYEAQQDKSGLPNDRFSAERPEGSISTLTIQRTEQRDSAMYRCASSQGSGPGNTIYFGEGSWLTVV.

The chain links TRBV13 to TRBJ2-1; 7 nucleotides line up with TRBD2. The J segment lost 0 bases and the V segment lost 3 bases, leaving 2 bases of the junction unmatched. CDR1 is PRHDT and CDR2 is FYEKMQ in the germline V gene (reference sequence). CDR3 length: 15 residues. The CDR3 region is CASSLRLASYNEQFF. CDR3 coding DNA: TGTGCCAGCAGCTTGAGACTAGCCTCCTACAATGAGCAGTTCTTC.

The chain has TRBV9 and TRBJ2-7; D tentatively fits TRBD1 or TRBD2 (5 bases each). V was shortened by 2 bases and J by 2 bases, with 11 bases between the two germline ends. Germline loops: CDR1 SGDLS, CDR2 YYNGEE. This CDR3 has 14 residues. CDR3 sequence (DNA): TGTGCCAGCAGCGTTGGGACGAAGCCCTACGAGCAGTACTTC. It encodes CASSVGTKPYEQYF.

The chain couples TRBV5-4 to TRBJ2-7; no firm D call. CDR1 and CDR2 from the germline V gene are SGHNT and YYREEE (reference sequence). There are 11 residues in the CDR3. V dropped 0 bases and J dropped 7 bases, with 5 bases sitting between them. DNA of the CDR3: TGTGCCAGCAGCTTGGGGCGGGAGCAGTACTTC. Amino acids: CASSLGREQYF.

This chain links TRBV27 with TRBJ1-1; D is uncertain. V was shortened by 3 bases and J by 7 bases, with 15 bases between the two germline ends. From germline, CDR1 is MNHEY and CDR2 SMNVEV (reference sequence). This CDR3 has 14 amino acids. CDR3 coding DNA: TGTGCCAGCAGTTTTGCCGGATCGTCGATTGAAGCTTTCTTT. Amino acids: CASSFAGSSIEAFF.

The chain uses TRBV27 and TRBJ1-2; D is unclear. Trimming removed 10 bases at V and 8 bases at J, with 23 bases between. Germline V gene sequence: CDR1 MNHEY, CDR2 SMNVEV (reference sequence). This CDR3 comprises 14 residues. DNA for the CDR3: TGTGCCACTTCCCCAGGCAGACTATTAGGGGGCTACACCTTC. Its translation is CATSPGRLLGGYTF.

CDR3 DNA sequence: TGTGCCTGGAGTGTCGGGGGAACTGAAGCTTTCTTT. It encodes CAWSVGGTEAFF. V usage is TRBV30 and J usage is TRBJ1-1, with D maybe TRBD1 (5 bases). This CDR3 comprises 12 residues. V was cut by 0 bases and J by 5 bases, with 7 bases left in between. CDR1 and CDR2 from the germline V gene are GTSNPN and SVGIG (reference sequence).

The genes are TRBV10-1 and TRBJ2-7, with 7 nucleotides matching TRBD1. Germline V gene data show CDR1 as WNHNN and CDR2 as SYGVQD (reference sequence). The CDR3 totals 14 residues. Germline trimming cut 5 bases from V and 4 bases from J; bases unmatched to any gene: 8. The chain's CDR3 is CASSPGTAIYEQYF. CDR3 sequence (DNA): TGCGCCAGCAGTCCCGGGACAGCAATTTACGAGCAGTACTTC.

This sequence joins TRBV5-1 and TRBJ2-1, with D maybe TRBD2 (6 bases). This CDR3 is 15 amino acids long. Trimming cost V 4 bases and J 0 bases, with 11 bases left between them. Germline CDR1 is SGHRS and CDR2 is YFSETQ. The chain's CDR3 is CASSLGGSSYNEQFF. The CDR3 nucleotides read TGCGCCAGCAGCCTGGGGGGAAGCTCCTACAATGAGCAGTTCTTC.

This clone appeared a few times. The DNA for the CDR3 is TGTGCCAGCAGCTTAGTCTACACTGAAGCTTTCTTT. Translation: CASSLVYTEAFF. This chain joins TRBV11-2 and TRBJ1-1; D not certain. The V end lost 1 base, the J end lost 3 bases, and 3 bases lay between the germline ends. The germline V gene encodes CDR1 SGHAT and CDR2 FQNNGV. This CDR3 comprises 12 residues.

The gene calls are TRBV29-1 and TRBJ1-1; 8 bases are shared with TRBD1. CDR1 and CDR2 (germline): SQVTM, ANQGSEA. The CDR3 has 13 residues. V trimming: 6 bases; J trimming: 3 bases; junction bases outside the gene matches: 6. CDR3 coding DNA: TGCAGCGTAGAAACAGGGGGAGACACTGAAGCTTTCTTT. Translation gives CSVETGGDTEAFF.

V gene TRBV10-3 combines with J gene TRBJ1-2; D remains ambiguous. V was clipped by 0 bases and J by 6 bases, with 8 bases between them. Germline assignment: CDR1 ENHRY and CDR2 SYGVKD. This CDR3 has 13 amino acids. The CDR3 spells CAISESNGDGYTF. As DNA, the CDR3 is TGTGCCATCAGTGAGTCGAACGGAGATGGCTACACCTTC.

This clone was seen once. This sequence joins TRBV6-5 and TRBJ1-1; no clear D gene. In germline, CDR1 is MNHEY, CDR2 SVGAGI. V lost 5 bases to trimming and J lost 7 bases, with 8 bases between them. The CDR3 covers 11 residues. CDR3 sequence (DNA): TGTGCCAGCAGTAACGGTTTTGAAGCTTTCTTT. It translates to CASSNGFEAFF.

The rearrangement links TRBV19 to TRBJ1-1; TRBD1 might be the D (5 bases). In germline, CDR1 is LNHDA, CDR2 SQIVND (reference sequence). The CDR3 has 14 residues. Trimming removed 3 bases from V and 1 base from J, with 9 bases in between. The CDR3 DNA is TGTGCCAGTAGTATTGAGGACAAGAACACTGAAGCTTTCTTT. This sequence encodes CASSIEDKNTEAFF.

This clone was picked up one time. CDR3 sequence reads: CASSPMILDGLQTRGTIYF. For the CDR3, the DNA is TGTGCCAGCAGCCCAATGATACTTGACGGCCTCCAAACCCGAGGCACCATATATTTT. The V gene is TRBV13, the J gene TRBJ1-3; D call uncertain. Germline CDR1 PRHDT, CDR2 FYEKMQ (reference sequence). This CDR3 is 19 amino acids long. The V end lost 5 bases, the J end lost 9 bases, and 32 bases lay between the germline ends. Based on the CDR3 plus reference TRBV13 and TRBJ1-3, the full variable domain is AAGVIQSPRHLIKEKRETATLKCYPIPRHDTVYWYQQGPGQDPQFLISFYEKMQSDKGSIPDRFSAQQFSDYHSELNMSSLELGDSALYFCASSPMILDGLQTRGTIYFGEGSWLTVV.

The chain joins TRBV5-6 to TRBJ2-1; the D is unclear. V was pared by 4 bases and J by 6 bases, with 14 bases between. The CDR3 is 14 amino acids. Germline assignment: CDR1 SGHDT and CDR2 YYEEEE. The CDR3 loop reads CASSLPLESNEQFF. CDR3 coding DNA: TGTGCCAGCAGCCTGCCGTTGGAGTCCAATGAGCAGTTCTTC.

The CDR3 sequence is CASSDTGTYEQYF. The CDR3 bases are TGTGCCAGTAGTGATACAGGGACCTACGAGCAGTACTTC. V usage is TRBV19 and J usage is TRBJ2-7, with D perhaps TRBD1 (6 bases). The length of the CDR3 is 13 residues. Per the germline V gene, CDR1 is LNHDA and CDR2 is SQIVND (reference sequence). V lost 5 bases, J lost 2 bases, and 10 bases lay in between.

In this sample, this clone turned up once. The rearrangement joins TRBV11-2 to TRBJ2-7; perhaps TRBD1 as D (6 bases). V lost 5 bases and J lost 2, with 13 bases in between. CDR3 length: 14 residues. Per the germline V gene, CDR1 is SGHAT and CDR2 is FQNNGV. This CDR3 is CASSDTTGAYEQYF. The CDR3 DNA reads TGTGCCAGCAGCGATACGACAGGTGCCTACGAGCAGTACTTC.

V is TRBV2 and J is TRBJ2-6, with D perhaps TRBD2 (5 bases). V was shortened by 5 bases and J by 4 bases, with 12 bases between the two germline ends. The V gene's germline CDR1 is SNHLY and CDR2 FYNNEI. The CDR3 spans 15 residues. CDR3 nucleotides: TGTGCCAGCAGTCCGGCCCCGGGGGGGGCCAACGTCCTGACTTTC. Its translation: CASSPAPGGANVLTF.

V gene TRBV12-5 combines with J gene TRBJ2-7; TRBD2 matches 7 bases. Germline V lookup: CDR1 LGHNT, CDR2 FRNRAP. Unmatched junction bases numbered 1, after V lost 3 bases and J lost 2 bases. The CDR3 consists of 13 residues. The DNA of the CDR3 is TGTGCTAGTGGTTTAGGACTAGCCTACGAGCAGTACTTC. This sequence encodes CASGLGLAYEQYF.

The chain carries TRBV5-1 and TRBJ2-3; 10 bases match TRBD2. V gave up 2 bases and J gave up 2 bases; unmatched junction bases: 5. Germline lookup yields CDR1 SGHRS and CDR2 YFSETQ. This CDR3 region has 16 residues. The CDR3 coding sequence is TGCGCCAGCAGCTTCACTACTAGCGGGATCACAGATACGCAGTATTTT. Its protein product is CASSFTTSGITDTQYF.